The 27 T cell receptor beta chains in this list originate from one sample, sequenced in a study of glioma-infiltrating T cells. The iRepertoire nested amplicon-rescue multiplex PCR amplified TCR alpha and beta CDR3s from RNA. One entry per CDR3 protein results from TCRdb running MiXCR on the multiplex PCR reads. Of about 380,000 distinct CDR3 sequences in the sample, roughly two fifths were seen once. Input material: glioma tissue, nonneoplastic brain tissue, or PBMCs (not recorded which). These receptors all stem from a human donor with low-grade glioma or glioblastoma, undergoing nonglioma brain surgery, or in good health (not recorded which).

The chain links TRBV4-3 to TRBJ2-1; TRBD2 might be the D (6 bases). Trimming removed 0 bases at V and 2 bases at J, with 14 bases between. The CDR3 runs to 17 residues. The V gene's germline CDR1 is LGHNA and CDR2 YSLEER. This CDR3 is CASSQDRLGGPYNEQFF. The CDR3 coding sequence is TGCGCCAGCAGCCAAGATCGGCTGGGGGGACCCTACAATGAGCAGTTCTTC.

This clonotype was seen just once. Since a much larger clone is just one base distant, this may be a read error. Since the CDR3 does not end with the conserved phenylalanine or tryptophan, this likely comes from a read error. This chain links TRBV6-1 with TRBJ2-7; D call uncertain. The V gene lost 5 bases and the J gene lost 3 bases, with 11 bases spanning the gap. Germline CDR1 is MNHNS and CDR2 is SASEGT. The CDR3 is 13 amino acids. CDR3 DNA: TGTGCCAGCAGTTTCGGGCCGAACTACGAGCAGTACATC. Protein sequence: CASSFGPNYEQYI.

A word on this clonotype: A much larger clonotype is one base distant, so this may be a read error. The chain couples TRBV28 to TRBJ2-5; perhaps D is TRBD1 or TRBD2 (5 bases each). Germline CDR1 and CDR2: MDHEN and SYDVKM. Trimming shortened V by 8 bases and J by 4 bases, and 14 bases separated the two germline ends. The CDR3 length is 13 residues. The chain's CDR3 is CASAGAAGETQYF. The CDR3 DNA reads TGTGCCAGCGCCGGGGCTGCTGGAGAGACCCAGTACTTC.

Many counts were recorded for this clonotype. This chain uses TRBV6-1 with TRBJ2-3; D unresolved. This CDR3 contains 13 residues. With 5 bases removed from V and 5 bases from J, the gap between germline ends came to 11 bases. The germline V gene has CDR1 MNHNS and CDR2 SASEGT. The CDR3 DNA reads as TGTGCCAGCAGTACCGGACGGAGAGATACGCAGTATTTT. Amino acids: CASSTGRRDTQYF.

The chain couples TRBV4-3 to TRBJ2-1, with 8 bases fitting TRBD2. The CDR3 loop spans 15 amino acids. With V trimmed by 4 bases and J by 7 bases, 9 bases remained unmatched. Germline V gene data show CDR1 as LGHNA and CDR2 as YSLEER. CDR3 sequence (DNA): TGCGCCAGCAGCCCGTGGGCGGGAGGCGATAATGAGCAGTTCTTC. It encodes CASSPWAGGDNEQFF.

This clonotype was detected a few times. The chain employs TRBV6-2 or TRBV6-3 and TRBJ2-7, with D perhaps matching TRBD2 (6 bases). Per the germline V gene, CDR1 is MNHEY and CDR2 is SVGEGT. The V gene lost 10 bases and the J gene lost 3 bases, with 13 bases spanning the gap. This CDR3 contains 12 residues. The CDR3 region is CATWRGLYEQYF. The CDR3 DNA sequence: TGTGCCACCTGGCGGGGACTCTACGAGCAGTACTTC.

This clonotype appeared many times. The chain couples TRBV6-1 to TRBJ1-6, with D possibly being TRBD1 (6 bases). V was cut by 3 bases and J by 11 bases, with 8 bases left in between. This CDR3 contains 12 residues. Germline CDR1 reads MNHNS; CDR2 reads SASEGT. The DNA for the CDR3 is TGTGCCAGCAGTGACCGGGGGCCACCCCTCCACTTT. It specifies CASSDRGPPLHF.

This clonotype was detected many times. The chain is built from TRBV28 and TRBJ2-7; 7 bases map to TRBD1. The CDR3 has 16 residues. Trimming cost V 1 base and J 3 bases; bases outside gene matches: 9. Germline assignment: CDR1 MDHEN and CDR2 SYDVKM. The CDR3 spells CASSLSFRDSYYEQYF. The CDR3 nucleotides read TGTGCCAGCAGTTTATCCTTCAGGGACAGTTACTACGAGCAGTACTTC. The whole variable domain, filled in from reference TRBV28 and TRBJ2-7, reads DVKVTQSSRYLVKRTGEKVFLECVQDMDHENMFWYRQDPGLGLRLIYFSYDVKMKEKGDIPEGYSVSREKKERFSLILESASTNQTSMYLCASSLSFRDSYYEQYFGPGTRLTVT.

This clonotype appeared many times. The chain combines TRBV20-1 with TRBJ2-1; 8 nucleotides agree with TRBD2. The CDR3 covers 17 residues. With 1 base clipped from V and 0 bases from J, the junction kept 8 bases outside the gene matches. CDR1 is DFQATT and CDR2 is SNEGSKA in the germline V gene (reference sequence). The CDR3: CSARASSGSNSYNEQFF. In DNA, the CDR3 is TGCAGTGCTAGAGCCTCAAGCGGGAGTAACTCCTACAATGAGCAGTTCTTC.

J is TRBJ1-1 and V is TRBV2, with D possibly TRBD1 on 5 matching bases. V shed 10 bases and J shed 6 bases, with 21 bases lying between them. The V gene's germline CDR1 is SNHLY and CDR2 FYNNEI. This CDR3 region has 14 residues. The CDR3 DNA sequence: TGTGCCACCTCTTCTTTGACAGTCGGGGCTGAAGCTTTCTTT. Encoded protein: CATSSLTVGAEAFF.

This clonotype was counted many times. This chain connects TRBV27 to TRBJ2-7; maybe TRBD2 (6 bases). The CDR3 runs to 14 residues. The ends were cut back, 4 bases at V and 4 bases at J, with 14 bases in the middle. Germline assignment: CDR1 MNHEY and CDR2 SMNVEV (reference sequence). The CDR3 coding sequence is TGTGCCAGCAGTTCCTCGACTAGGGGTTACGAGCAGTACTTC. Its translation: CASSSSTRGYEQYF.

This chain connects TRBV7-9 to TRBJ2-7, with 12 nucleotides matching TRBD2. This CDR3 contains 15 residues. V lost 6 bases to trimming and J lost 4 bases; unmatched junction nucleotides: 7. Germline CDR1 reads SEHNR; CDR2 reads FQNEAQ (reference sequence). Here the CDR3 DNA reads TGTGCCAGCAGTTCCACTAGCGGGAGGCCGTACGAGCAGTACTTC. It is translated as CASSSTSGRPYEQYF.

This clonotype occurred once. The V call is TRBV12-3 or TRBV12-4, the J call TRBJ1-5, with 9 bases identical to TRBD1. This CDR3 is built from 18 residues. The junction had 18 bases not matched to a gene; V was cut back by 7 bases and J by 5 bases. The CDR3, as DNA: TGTGCCAGCACCTTGGGACAGGGCGGGGGGAGGGGGGATCAGCCCCAGCATTTT. Protein product: CASTLGQGGGRGDQPQHF.

A note on this clonotype: Possible read error: a much larger clone is one base away. The rearrangement uses TRBV6-2 or TRBV6-3 and TRBJ2-1; D gene uncertain. The length of the CDR3 is 13 residues. Per the germline V gene, CDR1 is MNHEY and CDR2 is SVGEGT. Trimming shortened V by 5 bases and J by 16 bases, and 21 bases separated the two germline ends. The CDR3 here is CASSPDGRHWHFF. The CDR3 DNA follows: TGTGCCAGCAGTCCCGACGGTCGGCACTGGCATTTCTTC.

This chain connects TRBV4-2 to TRBJ2-1; 10 bases fit TRBD2. The V segment lost 8 bases and the J segment 5 bases; nucleotides outside the gene matches: 15. This CDR3 is 17 amino acids long. CDR1 is LGHNA and CDR2 is YNFKEQ in the germline V gene. In DNA form, the CDR3 reads TGTGCCAGCGGCCGCCCAGCGGGAGGGCCGATGGACAATGAGCAGTTCTTC. It encodes CASGRPAGGPMDNEQFF.

This clonotype has more than one count but fewer than ten. This rearrangement joins TRBV4-1 to TRBJ2-5; D not resolved. Germline V gene sequence: CDR1 MGHRA, CDR2 YSYEKL. The CDR3 length is 15 residues. Trimming shortened V by 1 base and J by 0 bases, and 9 bases separated the two germline ends. The chain's CDR3 is CASSQGVGYQETQYF. In DNA form, the CDR3 reads TGCGCCAGCAGCCAAGGGGTTGGGTACCAAGAGACCCAGTACTTC.

The rearrangement uses TRBV20-1 and TRBJ2-1; D call uncertain. Trimming removed 5 bases from V and 6 bases from J, with 11 bases in between. Germline V CDR1 and CDR2: DFQATT, SNEGSKA (reference sequence). This CDR3 has 12 amino acids. The CDR3, as DNA: TGCAGTGCTCCAGCCGTACTCAATGAGCAGTTCTTC. As protein: CSAPAVLNEQFF.

The chain has TRBV4-3 and TRBJ2-7; 10 bases are shared with TRBD1. The CDR3 totals 13 residues. Trimming at V came to 7 bases and at J to 5 bases, leaving 5 bases not matched to a gene. The germline V gene encodes CDR1 LGHNA and CDR2 YSLEER. The CDR3 DNA is TGCGCCAGCATCCACGGGACAGGGGACGAGCAGTACTTC. Residues: CASIHGTGDEQYF.

This clonotype appeared many times. The rearrangement links TRBV20-1 to TRBJ1-1; no definite D call. The V gene's germline CDR1 is DFQATT and CDR2 SNEGSKA (reference sequence). The ends were cut back, 4 bases at V and 0 bases at J, with 9 bases in the middle. The CDR3 contains 13 residues. CDR3 protein: CSAILNMNTEAFF. DNA for the CDR3: TGCAGTGCTATACTAAATATGAACACTGAAGCTTTCTTT.

This clonotype occurred a few times. The V call is TRBV7-2, the J call TRBJ2-2; maybe TRBD1 (6 bases). CDR3 size: 16 residues. CDR1 and CDR2 (germline): SGHTA, FQGNSA. V was shortened by 5 bases and J by 4 bases, with 17 bases between the two germline ends. The CDR3 nucleotides read TGTGCCAGCAGCCCAGGCTGGGGGCTTCGCACCGGGGAGCTGTTTTTT. It codes for CASSPGWGLRTGELFF. The full variable domain, with the rest looked up from reference TRBV7-2 and TRBJ2-2, is GAGVSQSPSNKVTEKGKDVELRCDPISGHTALYWYRQSLGQGLEFLIYFQGNSAPDKSGLPSDRFSAERTGGSVSTLTIQRTQQEDSAVYLCASSPGWGLRTGELFFGEGSRLTVL.

Points on this clonotype: With a much larger clone just one base away, this may be a read error. The J gene is TRBJ2-7, the V gene TRBV28; D is undetermined. Germline V CDR1 and CDR2: MDHEN, SYDVKM. The CDR3 consists of 13 residues. The CDR3 coding sequence is TGTGCCAGCAGCCCGGTGGACCCCTACGGGCAGTACTTC. Its protein product is CASSPVDPYGQYF.

The V and J genes are TRBV7-2 and TRBJ2-1; 7 positions match TRBD2. The CDR3 loop spans 15 amino acids. Germline V CDR1 and CDR2: SGHTA, FQGNSA. Trimming took 5 bases from V and 0 from J; bases not matched to a gene: 4. The CDR3 coding sequence is TGTGCCAGCAGCCAACTAGCGAGCTCCTACAATGAGCAGTTCTTC. As protein: CASSQLASSYNEQFF. Together with reference TRBV7-2 and TRBJ2-1, the CDR3 gives the full variable domain: GAGVSQSPSNKVTEKGKDVELRCDPISGHTALYWYRQSLGQGLEFLIYFQGNSAPDKSGLPSDRFSAERTGGSVSTLTIQRTQQEDSAVYLCASSQLASSYNEQFFGPGTRLTVL.

The V and J genes are TRBV2 and TRBJ2-5; no clear D gene. V was clipped by 1 base and J by 11 bases, with 20 bases between them. From germline, CDR1 is SNHLY and CDR2 FYNNEI. The CDR3 contains 15 residues. The DNA of the CDR3 is TGTGCCAGCAGTGAAGGTCTAGAGCCATACAATGAGCAGTACTTC. Translated, it gives CASSEGLEPYNEQYF.

This clonotype was counted a few times. The chain carries TRBV20-1 and TRBJ1-1, with a possible D match to TRBD1 (6 bases). The ends were cut back, 6 bases at V and 0 bases at J, with 11 bases in the middle. The CDR3 loop spans 13 amino acids. Germline values: CDR1 DFQATT, CDR2 SNEGSKA (reference sequence). This CDR3 is CSAPGVVNTEAFF. In DNA form, the CDR3 reads TGCAGTGCGCCAGGGGTCGTGAACACTGAAGCTTTCTTT.

About this clonotype: A junction boundary mismatches the germline segment, possibly from a read error. The CDR3 is CASSFPGTKTGELFF. The CDR3 bases are TGTGCCAGCAGTTTTCCAGGGACGAAGACCGGGGAGCTGTTTTTT. This chain links TRBV28 with TRBJ2-2; D might be TRBD1 or TRBD2, each matching 5 bases. Germline V gives CDR1 MDHEN, CDR2 SYDVKM. The CDR3 covers 15 residues.

The rearrangement uses TRBV5-1 and TRBJ2-1; 10 positions agree with TRBD2. Germline V gives CDR1 SGHRS, CDR2 YFSETQ. The CDR3 length is 15 residues. The J segment lost 3 bases and the V segment lost 4 bases, leaving 4 bases of the junction unmatched. CDR3: CASSVGLAVYNEQFF. As DNA, the CDR3 is TGCGCCAGCAGCGTTGGACTAGCGGTCTACAATGAGCAGTTCTTC.

The genes are TRBV7-2 and TRBJ2-7; 8 nucleotides match TRBD1. J lost 3 bases, V lost 10 bases, and 8 bases had no gene match. This CDR3 contains 13 residues. Germline V gene sequence: CDR1 SGHTA, CDR2 FQGNSA. CDR3 residues: CATSGQGRYEQYF. As DNA, the CDR3 is TGTGCCACCTCCGGACAGGGCCGCTACGAGCAGTACTTC.